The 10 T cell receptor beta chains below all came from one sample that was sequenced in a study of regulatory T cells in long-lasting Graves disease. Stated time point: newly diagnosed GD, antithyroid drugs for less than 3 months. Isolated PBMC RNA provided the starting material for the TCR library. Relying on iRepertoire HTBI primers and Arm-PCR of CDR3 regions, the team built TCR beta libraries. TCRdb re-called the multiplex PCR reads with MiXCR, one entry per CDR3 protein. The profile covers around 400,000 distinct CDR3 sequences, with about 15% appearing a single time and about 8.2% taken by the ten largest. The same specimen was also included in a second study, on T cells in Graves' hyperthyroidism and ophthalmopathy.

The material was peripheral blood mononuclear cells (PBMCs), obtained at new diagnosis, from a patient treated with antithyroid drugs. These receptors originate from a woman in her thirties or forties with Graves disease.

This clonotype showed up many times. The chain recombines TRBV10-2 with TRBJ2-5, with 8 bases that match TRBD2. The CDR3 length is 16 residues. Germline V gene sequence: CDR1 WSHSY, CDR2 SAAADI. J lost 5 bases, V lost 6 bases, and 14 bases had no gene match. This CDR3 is CASSFSGKHVRETQYF. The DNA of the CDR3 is TGCGCCAGCAGCTTTAGCGGGAAACACGTTAGGGAGACCCAGTACTTC.

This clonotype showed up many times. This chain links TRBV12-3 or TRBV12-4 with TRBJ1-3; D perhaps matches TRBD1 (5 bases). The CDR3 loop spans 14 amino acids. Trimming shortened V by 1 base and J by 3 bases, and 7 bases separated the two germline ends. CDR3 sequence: CASSLGGIGNTIYF. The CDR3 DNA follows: TGTGCCAGCAGTTTAGGGGGGATTGGAAACACCATATATTTT.

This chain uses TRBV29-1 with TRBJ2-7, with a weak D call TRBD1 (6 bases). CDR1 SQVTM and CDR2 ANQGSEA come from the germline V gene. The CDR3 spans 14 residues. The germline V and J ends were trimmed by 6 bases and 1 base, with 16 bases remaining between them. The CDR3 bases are TGCAGCGTGACACTTACAGGGCGTTCCTACGAGCAGTACTTC. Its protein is CSVTLTGRSYEQYF.

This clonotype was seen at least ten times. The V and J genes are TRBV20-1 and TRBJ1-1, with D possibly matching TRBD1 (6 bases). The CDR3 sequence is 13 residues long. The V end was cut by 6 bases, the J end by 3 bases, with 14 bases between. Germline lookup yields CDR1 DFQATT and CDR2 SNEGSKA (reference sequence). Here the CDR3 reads CSARTDIHTEAFF. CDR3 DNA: TGCAGTGCACGGACAGACATCCACACTGAAGCTTTCTTT.

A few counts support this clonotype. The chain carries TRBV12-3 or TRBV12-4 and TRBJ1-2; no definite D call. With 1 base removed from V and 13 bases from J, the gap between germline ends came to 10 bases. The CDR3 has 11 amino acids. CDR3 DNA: TGTGCCAGCAGTTTAGGACTCGACGGCACCTTC. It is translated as CASSLGLDGTF.

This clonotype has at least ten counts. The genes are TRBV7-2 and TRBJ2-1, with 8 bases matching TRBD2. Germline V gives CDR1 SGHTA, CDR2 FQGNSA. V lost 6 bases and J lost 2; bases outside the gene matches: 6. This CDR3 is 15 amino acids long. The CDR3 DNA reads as TGTGCCAGCAGTCCCGGGACTAGGACCTACAATGAGCAGTTCTTC. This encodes CASSPGTRTYNEQFF.

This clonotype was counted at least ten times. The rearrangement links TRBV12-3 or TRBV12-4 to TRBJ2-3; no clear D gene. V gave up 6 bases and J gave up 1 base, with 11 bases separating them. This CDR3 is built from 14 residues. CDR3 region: CASSRRSGTDTQYF. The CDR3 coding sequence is TGTGCCAGCAGCCGCAGGAGCGGCACAGATACGCAGTATTTT.

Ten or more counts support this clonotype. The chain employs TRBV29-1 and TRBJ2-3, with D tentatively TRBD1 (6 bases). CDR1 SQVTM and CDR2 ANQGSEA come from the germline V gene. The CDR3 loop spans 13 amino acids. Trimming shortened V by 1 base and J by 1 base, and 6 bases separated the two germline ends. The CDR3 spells CSVEGQGTDTQYF. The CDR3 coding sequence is TGCAGCGTTGAAGGACAGGGCACAGATACGCAGTATTTT.

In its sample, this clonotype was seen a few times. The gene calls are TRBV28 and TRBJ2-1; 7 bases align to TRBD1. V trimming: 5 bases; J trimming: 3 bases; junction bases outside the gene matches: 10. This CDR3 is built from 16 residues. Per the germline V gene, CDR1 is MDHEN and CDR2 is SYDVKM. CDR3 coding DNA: TGTGCCAGCAGTCCGCTGGACAGGCTTCTCTACAATGAGCAGTTCTTC. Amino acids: CASSPLDRLLYNEQFF.

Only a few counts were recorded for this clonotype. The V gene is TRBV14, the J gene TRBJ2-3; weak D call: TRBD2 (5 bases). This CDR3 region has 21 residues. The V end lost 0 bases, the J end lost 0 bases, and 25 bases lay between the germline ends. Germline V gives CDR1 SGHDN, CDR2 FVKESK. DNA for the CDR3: TGTGCCAGCAGCCAAGATTGGGGAGTAACTGGGAATCTAACTAGCACAGATACGCAGTATTTT. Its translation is CASSQDWGVTGNLTSTDTQYF. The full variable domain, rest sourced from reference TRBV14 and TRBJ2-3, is EAGVTQFPSHSVIEKGQTVTLRCDPISGHDNLYWYRRVMGKEIKFLLHFVKESKQDESGMPNNRFLAERTGGTYSTLKVQPAELEDSGVYFCASSQDWGVTGNLTSTDTQYFGPGTRLTVL.